A selection of T cell receptor beta chains follows, all from one sample in a study of T-cell memory formation after mild COVID-19. TCRdb re-analysed the 5' RACE reads in MiXCR, keeping a single row per CDR3 protein. The sample lists roughly 250,000 distinct CDR3 sequences, roughly a sixth occurring once. The sequenced sample was PBMCs or a T cell subset sorted from them (not recorded which). The source of these receptors is a man aged 18 to 29 who had mild COVID-19 (a few samples of this study predate the infection). Cell type and time point are not known. Both conserved end residues are part of each CDR3. The order of the fields is V gene, J gene, D gene, clone size, CDR3 DNA, CDR3 protein. D genes are given only for firm matches. Clone size is stated in some rows and not others, as once, few, many or a class when expanded.

V gene: TRBV4-3; J gene: TRBJ1-1; D gene: NA; clone size: few; CDR3 DNA: TGCGCCAGCAGCCAAGATTGGTTTCGGTACACTGAAGCTTTCTTT; CDR3 protein: CASSQDWFRYTEAFF
V gene: TRBV5-5; J gene: TRBJ2-3; D gene: TRBD2; clone size: few; CDR3 DNA: TGTGCCAGCAGCGCCCGGGCTAGCGGGGGGAGCACAGATACGCAGTATTTT; CDR3 protein: CASSARASGGSTDTQYF
V gene: TRBV9; J gene: TRBJ2-1; D gene: TRBD2; clone size: NA; CDR3 DNA: TGTGCCAGCAGCGAGAGCGGGGGGGGATACAATGAGCAGTTCTTC; CDR3 protein: CASSESGGGYNEQFF
V gene: TRBV7-2; J gene: TRBJ2-5; D gene: NA; clone size: many; CDR3 DNA: TGTGCCAGCAGCTTGGGGACCGGAGAGACCCAGTACTTC; CDR3 protein: CASSLGTGETQYF
V gene: TRBV20-1; J gene: TRBJ1-6; D gene: NA; clone size: NA; CDR3 DNA: TGCAGTGCCAGATCCGGCTCCTATAATTCACCCCTCCACTTT; CDR3 protein: CSARSGSYNSPLHF
V gene: TRBV30; J gene: TRBJ2-3; D gene: NA; clone size: NA; CDR3 DNA: TGTGCCTGGAGTGGAGTAGATACGCAGTATTTT; CDR3 protein: CAWSGVDTQYF
V gene: TRBV7-6; J gene: TRBJ2-3; D gene: NA; clone size: NA; CDR3 DNA: TGTGCCAGCAGCCCCGAGGGTTATCCGGCAGATACGCAGTATTTT; CDR3 protein: CASSPEGYPADTQYF
V gene: TRBV30; J gene: TRBJ2-5; D gene: NA; clone size: NA; CDR3 DNA: TGTGCCTGGAGTTGGGACAAACAAGAGACCCAGTACTTC; CDR3 protein: CAWSWDKQETQYF
V gene: TRBV7-9; J gene: TRBJ2-3; D gene: NA; clone size: NA; CDR3 DNA: TGTGCCAGCAGCTTAAACCAGGTGACAGATACGCAGTATTTT; CDR3 protein: CASSLNQVTDTQYF
V gene: TRBV20-1; J gene: TRBJ1-5; D gene: TRBD1; clone size: NA; CDR3 DNA: TGCAGTGCTAGAACGACAGGGGACAGCAATCAGCCCCAGCATTTT; CDR3 protein: CSARTTGDSNQPQHF
V gene: TRBV6-5; J gene: TRBJ1-2; D gene: NA; clone size: few; CDR3 DNA: TGTGCCAGCAGTTACTCGGCAGGTTATGGCTACACCTTC; CDR3 protein: CASSYSAGYGYTF
V gene: TRBV5-1; J gene: TRBJ2-5; D gene: TRBD2; clone size: NA; CDR3 DNA: TGCGCCAGCAGCTTTAGCGGGGGGCCTAGGGAGACCCAGTACTTC; CDR3 protein: CASSFSGGPRETQYF
V gene: TRBV10-3; J gene: TRBJ2-1; D gene: NA; clone size: few; CDR3 DNA: TGTGCCATCAGTGCACCCAATTATAATGAGCAGTTCTTC; CDR3 protein: CAISAPNYNEQFF
V gene: TRBV5-1; J gene: TRBJ1-2; D gene: TRBD1; clone size: NA; CDR3 DNA: TGCGCCAGCAGCTTGGGACAGGGCTTCCCCGGCTACACCTTC; CDR3 protein: CASSLGQGFPGYTF
V gene: TRBV7-2; J gene: TRBJ2-3; D gene: TRBD2; clone size: few; CDR3 DNA: TGTGCCAGCAGGTGGACTAGCGGGGGGGCCACGGATACGCAGTATTTT; CDR3 protein: CASRWTSGGATDTQYF
V gene: TRBV12-3/TRBV12-4; J gene: TRBJ2-3; D gene: NA; clone size: NA; CDR3 DNA: TGTGCCAGCAGTCCCTCAACTGTGGCAGATACGCAGTATTTT; CDR3 protein: CASSPSTVADTQYF
V gene: TRBV19; J gene: TRBJ1-1; D gene: NA; clone size: NA; CDR3 DNA: TGTGCCAGTAGTGCTGTGACGGGTGACACTGAAGCTTTCTTT; CDR3 protein: CASSAVTGDTEAFF
V gene: TRBV19; J gene: TRBJ2-2; D gene: NA; clone size: few; CDR3 DNA: TGTGCCAGTAGAGACCCGACGGGAAAAACGAACACCGGGGAGCTGTTTTTT; CDR3 protein: CASRDPTGKTNTGELFF
V gene: TRBV28; J gene: TRBJ2-4; D gene: NA; clone size: NA; CDR3 DNA: TGTGCCAGCAGACCTGGCGGGGGCGGAAACATTCAGTACTTC; CDR3 protein: CASRPGGGGNIQYF
V gene: TRBV3-1; J gene: TRBJ1-5; D gene: NA; clone size: NA; CDR3 DNA: TGTGCCAGCAGCCAAGATCTCAGGCTGCCCCAGCATTTT; CDR3 protein: CASSQDLRLPQHF
V gene: TRBV6-1; J gene: TRBJ1-3; D gene: NA; clone size: NA; CDR3 DNA: TGTGCCAGCAGTGAATCGGCAGGGAAAGGAAACACCATATATTTT; CDR3 protein: CASSESAGKGNTIYF
V gene: TRBV4-1; J gene: TRBJ1-6; D gene: NA; clone size: few; CDR3 DNA: TGCGCCAGCAGCGAAAGACAGGTGGATAATTCACCCCTCCACTTT; CDR3 protein: CASSERQVDNSPLHF
V gene: TRBV4-1; J gene: TRBJ2-1; D gene: NA; clone size: NA; CDR3 DNA: TGCGCCAGCAGCCGAACTAGCCCCTACAATGAGCAGTTCTTC; CDR3 protein: CASSRTSPYNEQFF
V gene: TRBV7-9; J gene: TRBJ2-2; D gene: NA; clone size: NA; CDR3 DNA: TGTGCCAGCAGCTTAGAGTCCCCGACCGGGGAGCTGTTTTTT; CDR3 protein: CASSLESPTGELFF
V gene: TRBV6-5; J gene: TRBJ1-6; D gene: NA; clone size: few; CDR3 DNA: TGTGCCAGCACCCCGGGCGGTCAAGAGTCACCCCTCCACTTT; CDR3 protein: CASTPGGQESPLHF
V gene: TRBV29-1; J gene: TRBJ2-1; D gene: NA; clone size: NA; CDR3 DNA: TGCAGCGTTGACCCAGGGCCTTGGGAGCAGTTCTTC; CDR3 protein: CSVDPGPWEQFF
V gene: TRBV28; J gene: TRBJ2-3; D gene: NA; clone size: few; CDR3 DNA: TGTGCCAGCAGTTTACAGCCAGATACGCAGTATTTT; CDR3 protein: CASSLQPDTQYF